The clone carrying this T cell receptor (beta chain) appeared a few times. This specimen belongs to a study of blood T cell repertoires in COVID-19. About the study: Acute-phase and convalescent COVID-19 samples originated in the United States, Italy and Spain. PBMCs, B-cell-depleted T cells, or T cells provided the cDNA or gDNA that made up the material.

Assay used: immunoSEQ multiplex PCR; TCRdb lists only in-frame clones, some missing. The sample includes about 54,000 clones, 80% to 85% of them seen just once. Germline V gene data show CDR1 as ENHRY and CDR2 as SYGVKD. V lost 6 bases and J lost 0, with 12 bases in between. The CDR3 length is 16 residues. Material for sequencing was peripheral blood. This chain uses TRBV10-3 with TRBJ2-6, with D possibly matching TRBD1 (5 bases). This TCR was sampled from a human donor in a cohort sampled during active or convalescent COVID-19. Written as DNA, the CDR3 is TGTGCCATCAGCATCCAGGGTACCTCTGGGGCCAACGTCCTGACTTTC. It codes for CAISIQGTSGANVLTF.